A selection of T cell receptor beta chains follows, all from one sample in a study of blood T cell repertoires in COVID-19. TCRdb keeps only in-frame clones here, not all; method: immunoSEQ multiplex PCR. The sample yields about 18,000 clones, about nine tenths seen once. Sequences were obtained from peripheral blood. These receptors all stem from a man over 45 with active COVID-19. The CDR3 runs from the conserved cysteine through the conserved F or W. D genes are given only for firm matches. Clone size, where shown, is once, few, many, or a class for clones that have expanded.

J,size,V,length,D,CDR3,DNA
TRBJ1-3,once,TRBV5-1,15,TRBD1,CASSFGQGPGNTIYF,TGCGCCAGCAGCTTCGGACAGGGGCCTGGAAACACCATATATTTT
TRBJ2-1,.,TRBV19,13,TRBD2,CASSSGRDNEQFF,TGTGCCAGTAGTAGCGGGAGGGACAATGAGCAGTTCTTC
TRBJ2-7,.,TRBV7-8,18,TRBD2,CASSKGLAGGPESYEQYF,TGTGCCAGCAGCAAGGGACTAGCGGGAGGGCCCGAGTCCTACGAGCAGTACTTC
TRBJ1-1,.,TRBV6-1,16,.,CASSEAWRILNTEAFF,TGTGCCAGCAGTGAAGCTTGGCGGATCTTGAACACTGAAGCTTTCTTT
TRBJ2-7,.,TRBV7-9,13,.,CASTNRQRGEQYF,TGTGCCAGCACCAATCGACAGAGAGGAGAGCAGTACTTC
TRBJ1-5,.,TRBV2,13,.,CASSARGDQPQHF,TGTGCCAGCAGTGCCCGGGGAGATCAGCCCCAGCATTTT
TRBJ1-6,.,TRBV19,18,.,CASSISAGSRLDNSPLHF,TGTGCCAGTAGTATTTCGGCAGGCAGTCGTTTGGATAATTCACCCCTCCACTTT
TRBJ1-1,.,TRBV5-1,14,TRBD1,CASSRGQSVTEAFF,TGCGCCAGCAGCCGGGGACAGTCGGTAACTGAAGCTTTCTTT
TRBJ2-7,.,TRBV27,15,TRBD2,CASSPQTSGNYEQYF,TGTGCCAGCAGTCCACAGACTAGCGGGAATTACGAGCAGTACTTC
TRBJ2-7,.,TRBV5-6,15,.,CASSSNLMNSYEQYF,TGTGCCAGCAGCTCTAACCTGATGAACTCCTACGAGCAGTACTTC